These 14 T cell receptor beta chains came from one sample sequenced in a study of blood T cell repertoires in COVID-19. The repertoire was sequenced with immunoSEQ multiplex PCR; TCRdb's copy has only in-frame clones and lacks some. This table holds approximately 28,000 clones, under 85% found once. What was sequenced was peripheral blood. The receptors stem from a woman aged 70 to 79 with active or convalescent COVID-19.

The chain carries TRBV3-1 (or the pseudogene TRBV3-2) and TRBJ1-4; TRBD1 matches at 7 bases. CDR1 is LGHDT, CDR2 YNNKEL, per germline (reference sequence). Germline trimming cut 2 bases from V and 7 bases from J; bases unmatched to any gene: 4. There are 14 residues in the CDR3. The CDR3 region is CASSQNTGVEKLFF. CDR3 bases: TGTGCCAGCAGCCAAAACACAGGGGTTGAAAAACTGTTTTTT.

This clone was seen once. This chain links TRBV7-9 with TRBJ2-7, with 8 nucleotides matching TRBD2. In germline, CDR1 is SEHNR, CDR2 FQNEAQ (reference sequence). V lost 3 bases and J lost 4; bases outside the gene matches: 5. CDR3 length equals 14 residues. The CDR3 DNA sequence: TGTGCCAGCAGCTTTACTAGCGGCTTATACGAGCAGTACTTC. Protein product: CASSFTSGLYEQYF.

The chain uses TRBV7-2 and TRBJ2-3, with 7 bases identical to TRBD2. This CDR3 is built from 16 residues. Germline CDR1 reads SGHTA; CDR2 reads FQGNSA. Trimming cost V 1 base and J 0 bases; bases outside gene matches: 4. CDR3 nucleotide sequence: TGTGCCAGCAGCTTAGTGCTAGCGGCTAGCACAGATACGCAGTATTTT. This encodes CASSLVLAASTDTQYF. Using reference TRBV7-2 and TRBJ2-3 for the parts outside the CDR3, the full variable domain is GAGVSQSPSNKVTEKGKDVELRCDPISGHTALYWYRQSLGQGLEFLIYFQGNSAPDKSGLPSDRFSAERTGGSVSTLTIQRTQQEDSAVYLCASSLVLAASTDTQYFGPGTRLTVL.

The chain joins TRBV6-5 to TRBJ2-7; D perhaps matches TRBD2 (7 bases). The length of the CDR3 is 15 residues. The germline CDR1 and CDR2 sequences are MNHEY and SVGAGI. Trimming left V 1 base short and J 0 bases short, with 10 bases between. This CDR3 reads CASSYYGGPSYEQYF. DNA for the CDR3: TGTGCCAGCAGTTACTACGGGGGGCCCTCCTACGAGCAGTACTTC.

This chain joins TRBV11-1 and TRBJ2-1; D is possibly TRBD2 (7 bases). Germline CDR1 is SGHAT and CDR2 is FQDESV (reference sequence). V was shortened by 6 bases and J by 0 bases, with 15 bases between the two germline ends. The CDR3 runs 16 residues. As DNA, the CDR3 is TGTGCCAGCAGGAGAGGGGGGGGTTTCTCCTACAATGAGCAGTTCTTC. Residues: CASRRGGGFSYNEQFF.

V gene TRBV9 combines with J gene TRBJ1-2, with a tentative D call TRBD1 (6 bases). V lost 3 bases and J 7 bases, leaving 16 bases between the germline ends. The germline CDR1 and CDR2 sequences are SGDLS and YYNGEE. The CDR3 loop spans 14 amino acids. The CDR3 protein is CASSAPTGHRGYTF. The CDR3 DNA reads TGTGCCAGCAGCGCCCCGACAGGACATCGTGGCTACACCTTC.

The chain carries TRBV3-1 (or the pseudogene TRBV3-2) and TRBJ2-3; no clear D gene. V was shortened by 4 bases and J by 5 bases, with 19 bases between the two germline ends. Germline CDR1 and CDR2: LGHDT and YNNKEL (reference sequence). The CDR3 contains 16 residues. CDR3 loop: CASSRANLRWVDTQYF. CDR3 bases: TGTGCCAGCAGCCGAGCGAACCTTAGATGGGTAGATACGCAGTATTTT.

The V call is TRBV29-1, the J call TRBJ1-5; TRBD1 aligns across 8 bases. Per the germline V gene, CDR1 is SQVTM and CDR2 is ANQGSEA. The CDR3 spans 15 residues. Trimming removed 6 bases from V and 5 bases from J; junction bases left unmatched: 12. CDR3 amino acids: CSVSIGQGIDQPQHF. DNA of the CDR3: TGCAGCGTGAGTATCGGACAGGGAATCGATCAGCCCCAGCATTTT.

This CDR3 is CASSQDTSLATLLGYEQYF. Written as DNA, the CDR3 is TGCGCCAGCAGCCAAGATACGTCGCTAGCGACCCTCCTAGGGTACGAGCAGTACTTC. The chain links TRBV4-3 to TRBJ2-7, with D possibly TRBD2 on 6 matching bases. V was pared by 0 bases and J by 4 bases, with 25 bases between. Germline CDR1 is LGHNA and CDR2 is YSLEER. The CDR3 has 19 amino acids.

The rearrangement uses TRBV30 and TRBJ1-2, with D perhaps TRBD1 (5 bases). This CDR3 contains 14 residues. Germline V gene sequence: CDR1 GTSNPN, CDR2 SVGIG (reference sequence). V lost 3 bases and J lost 7, with 18 bases in between. CDR3: CAWSGDSLRTGYTF. For the CDR3, the DNA is TGTGCCTGGAGCGGGGACTCCCTGAGGACTGGCTACACCTTC.

This clone was counted a single time. The CDR3 is CASRTGGLQPSGYTF. The CDR3 DNA reads as TGTGCCAGCAGGACAGGGGGTCTTCAGCCGTCTGGCTACACCTTC. This chain uses TRBV19 with TRBJ1-2; 10 positions match TRBD1. V gave up 9 bases and J gave up 7 bases; unmatched junction bases: 14. CDR3 length: 15 residues. Germline CDR1 is LNHDA and CDR2 is SQIVND (reference sequence). The full variable domain, with the rest looked up from reference TRBV19 and TRBJ1-2, is DGGITQSPKYLFRKEGQNVTLSCEQNLNHDAMYWYRQDPGQGLRLIYYSQIVNDFQKGDIAEGYSVSREKKESFPLTVTSAQKNPTAFYLCASRTGGLQPSGYTFGSGTRLTVV.

This clone appeared a few times. V and J are TRBV6-1 and TRBJ1-1; D unclear. The germline CDR1 and CDR2 sequences are MNHNS and SASEGT. The CDR3 spans 13 residues. Between the trimmed V and J ends, which lost 0 bases and 4 bases, there was a span of 6 bases. DNA of the CDR3: TGTGCCAGCAGTGAAGCAGCCGGCACTGAAGCTTTCTTT. Its protein product is CASSEAAGTEAFF.

This clone was found once. The chain employs TRBV6-5 and TRBJ2-1, with D maybe TRBD1 (5 bases). Germline CDR1 reads MNHEY; CDR2 reads SVGAGI. V was cut by 1 base and J by 4 bases, with 11 bases left in between. The CDR3 is 15 amino acids. For the CDR3, the DNA is TGTGCCAGCAGTTACTTCTCAGACAGTTACAATGAGCAGTTCTTC. Translated: CASSYFSDSYNEQFF.

This clone appeared a few times. This chain joins TRBV30 and TRBJ2-7, with a tentative D call TRBD1 (5 bases). CDR1 and CDR2 (germline): GTSNPN, SVGIG (reference sequence). The ends were cut back, 3 bases at V and 3 bases at J, with 9 bases in the middle. The length of the CDR3 is 12 residues. The CDR3 protein is CAWRQGIYEQYF. In DNA, the CDR3 is TGTGCCTGGAGGCAGGGAATCTACGAGCAGTACTTC.